Following are 16 T cell receptor beta chains from one sample sequenced in a study of cytomegalovirus exposure and HLA in healthy donors. The primer mix had 60 Vbeta and 13 Jbeta primers. Assay: immunoSEQ multiplex PCR; the TCRdb copy retains only in-frame clones and omits some. The table has roughly 120,000 clones, roughly 70% seen once. Sequenced input: PBMCs. These receptors originate from a woman in her forties or fifties in good health and CMV-seropositive.

This sequence joins TRBV30 and TRBJ2-3; the D gene is possibly TRBD2 (5 bases). The germline CDR1 and CDR2 sequences are GTSNPN and SVGIG (reference sequence). Trimming stripped 4 bases from V and 1 base from J, with 9 bases between. The CDR3 spans 13 residues. The CDR3 DNA reads as TGTGCCTGGAACCCGAGGGGCACAGATACGCAGTATTTT. This encodes CAWNPRGTDTQYF.

The chain employs TRBV19 and TRBJ1-4, with D possibly TRBD1 on 6 matching bases. This CDR3 spans 16 amino acids. The germline CDR1 and CDR2 sequences are LNHDA and SQIVND (reference sequence). Trimming cost V 0 bases and J 7 bases, with 15 bases left between them. For the CDR3, the DNA is TGTGCCAGTAGTATAGACTTGGACAGAAAGCGTGAAAAACTGTTTTTT. Encoded protein: CASSIDLDRKREKLFF.

The rearrangement links TRBV19 to TRBJ2-7; 9 nucleotides agree with TRBD1. CDR3 length: 14 amino acids. Germline trimming cut 8 bases from V and 1 base from J; bases unmatched to any gene: 6. Germline-derived CDR1 and CDR2 are LNHDA and SQIVND (reference sequence). The CDR3 DNA follows: TGTGCCAGTGGGGTCGACAGGGGGTCCTACGAGCAGTACTTC. Protein product: CASGVDRGSYEQYF.

The gene calls are TRBV18 and TRBJ1-6; a weak D match, TRBD1 (6 bases). Trimming removed 6 bases from V and 0 bases from J, with 15 bases in between. Germline assignment: CDR1 KGHSH and CDR2 LQKENI. The CDR3 is 17 amino acids. CDR3 sequence reads: CASSMIQGSSYNSPLHF. CDR3 bases: TGTGCCAGCTCCATGATACAGGGCAGCTCCTATAATTCACCCCTCCACTTT.

This clone was detected a few times. The chain has TRBV5-5 and TRBJ1-5; D is undetermined. In germline, CDR1 is SGHKS, CDR2 YYEKEE (reference sequence). CDR3 length: 15 amino acids. V gave up 4 bases and J gave up 1 base, with 12 bases separating them. The CDR3 bases are TGTGCCAGCAGCCCGGGGTTTGGGAGCAATCAGCCCCAGCATTTT. It specifies CASSPGFGSNQPQHF.

The chain is built from TRBV11-1 and TRBJ2-5, with 10 bases fitting TRBD1. This CDR3 has 14 amino acids. Looked up from germline, CDR1 is SGHAT and CDR2 is FQDESV (reference sequence). With 6 bases clipped from V and 4 bases from J, the junction kept 5 bases outside the gene matches. In nucleotides, the CDR3 is TGTGCCAGCAGGCCCCGGGACAGGGGAGAGACCCAGTACTTC. It encodes CASRPRDRGETQYF.

This clone was counted between two and nine times. The J gene is TRBJ1-4, the V gene TRBV9; D might be TRBD1 (5 bases). Germline loops: CDR1 SGDLS, CDR2 YYNGEE. The CDR3 spans 17 residues. The V and J ends lost 3 bases and 6 bases respectively, with 21 bases between them. CDR3 residues: CASSAHSQGQSHEKLFF. The CDR3 DNA reads TGTGCCAGCAGCGCACACTCCCAGGGTCAGTCTCATGAAAAACTGTTTTTT.

The chain is built from TRBV5-1 and TRBJ2-3; 10 bases are shared with TRBD2. The CDR3 extends over 16 amino acids. V lost 0 bases, J lost 2 bases, and 3 bases stayed unmatched. In germline, CDR1 is SGHRS, CDR2 YFSETQ. CDR3 bases: TGCGCCAGCAGCTTGGAACTAGCGGGGACCACAGATACGCAGTATTTT. Encoded protein: CASSLELAGTTDTQYF.

The rearrangement joins TRBV4-1 to TRBJ2-1, with 7 bases matching TRBD1. The germline V gene has CDR1 MGHRA and CDR2 YSYEKL. V gave up 4 bases and J gave up 5 bases; unmatched junction bases: 8. The CDR3 is made up of 15 amino acids. CDR3 region: CASSRTGTENNEQFF. The CDR3 DNA reads TGCGCCAGCAGCCGCACCGGGACAGAGAACAATGAGCAGTTCTTC.

This clone has just one count. The rearrangement joins TRBV28 to TRBJ1-4; TRBD1 is a possible D gene (6 bases). The V gene's germline CDR1 is MDHEN and CDR2 SYDVKM. The length of the CDR3 is 15 residues. V was cut by 6 bases and J by 8 bases, with 19 bases left in between. The CDR3 protein is CASSQTGTATEKLFF. The CDR3 DNA reads as TGTGCCAGCAGCCAGACAGGTACAGCTACCGAAAAACTGTTTTTT.

In this sample, this clone turned up once. The chain combines TRBV5-4 with TRBJ1-4; D gene ambiguous. Per germline, CDR1 SGHNT and CDR2 YYREEE (reference sequence). With 1 base removed from V and 0 bases from J, the gap between germline ends came to 10 bases. The CDR3 has 16 amino acids. CDR3 bases: TGTGCCAGCAGCTTGACAGCCCATACAACTAATGAAAAACTGTTTTTT. Its translation: CASSLTAHTTNEKLFF.

In this sample, this clone turned up once. The gene calls are TRBV18 and TRBJ2-1; 7 bases map to TRBD2. CDR1 is KGHSH, CDR2 LQKENI, per germline. This CDR3 spans 16 amino acids. With V trimmed by 0 bases and J by 0 bases, 2 bases remained unmatched. The CDR3 nucleotides are TGTGCCAGCTCACCACCAGCGGGGAGCTCCTACAATGAGCAGTTCTTC. It yields the protein CASSPPAGSSYNEQFF.

The rearrangement joins TRBV27 to TRBJ1-4; 10 bases align to TRBD1. Germline CDR1 and CDR2: MNHEY and SMNVEV (reference sequence). Trimming took 6 bases from V and 8 from J; bases not matched to a gene: 9. The length of the CDR3 is 15 residues. CDR3 sequence (DNA): TGTGCCAGCAGCGCATCCGGGACAGGGGTGGAAAAACTGTTTTTT. Translating gives CASSASGTGVEKLFF.

This clone is a singleton in its sample. The chain uses TRBV2 and TRBJ2-7; TRBD2 matches at 7 bases. This CDR3 is built from 15 residues. V lost 5 bases, J lost 2 bases, and 9 bases stayed unmatched. The germline gives CDR1 SNHLY, CDR2 FYNNEI. The chain's CDR3 is CASSLSLAVTYEQYF. In DNA, the CDR3 is TGTGCCAGCAGTCTCAGTCTAGCGGTTACCTACGAGCAGTACTTC.

The CDR3 loop is CASSGARGRVTEAFF. For the CDR3, the DNA is TGTGCCAGCAGCGGGGCCAGGGGGCGGGTCACTGAAGCTTTCTTT. V and J are TRBV5-4 and TRBJ1-1; 8 bases line up with TRBD1. J was trimmed by 4 bases and V by 4 bases; bases with no gene match: 9. The germline gives CDR1 SGHNT, CDR2 YYREEE (reference sequence). The CDR3 is 15 residues long.

V and J are TRBV20-1 and TRBJ2-1; D is unclear. The CDR3 runs 11 residues. Germline V gene data show CDR1 as DFQATT and CDR2 as SNEGSKA (reference sequence). Trimming removed 5 bases from V and 7 bases from J, with 9 bases in between. DNA of the CDR3: TGCAGTGCTGTCCTAGGAAATGAGCAGTTCTTC. It is translated as CSAVLGNEQFF.